This T cell receptor beta chain was sequenced during a study of OX40 agonist ivuxolimab in advanced cancers. Looking at the study overall: Of the participants, 35% to 50% had some prior anti-PD-1, anti-PD-L1 or anti-CTLA-4 therapy, which was allowed. The study reported partial responses in three patients: one hepatocellular carcinoma, two cutaneous melanoma.

Note on this clone: Its antigen is not identified.

J was trimmed by 0 bases and V by 8 bases; bases with no gene match: 12. The CDR3 totals 17 residues. The germline V gene has CDR1 SGHVS and CDR2 FQNEAQ. The repertoire was sequenced with immunoSEQ multiplex PCR; TCRdb's copy has only in-frame clones and lacks some. The data contain roughly 11,000 clones, just under 75% of them singletons. Findings of the study overall: Relative to CD4+ cells, CD8+ T cells on average had more expanded clones. Doses of 0.1 to 3.0 mg/kg were accompanied by clonal expansion of CD4+ and CD8+ blood T cells by week 6.

Sequenced material: CD4+ or CD8+ T cells sorted from blood, taken in a trial of the OX40 agonist ivuxolimab. The genes are TRBV7-8 and TRBJ2-1; 8 nucleotides line up with TRBD2. The clonotype originates from an adult with an advanced solid tumor such as melanoma, head and neck, liver or kidney cancer. The CDR3 nucleotides read TGTGCCAGCGGGACTAGGGGGGGGCTGATCTCCTACAATGAGCAGTTCTTC. Encoded protein: CASGTRGGLISYNEQFF.